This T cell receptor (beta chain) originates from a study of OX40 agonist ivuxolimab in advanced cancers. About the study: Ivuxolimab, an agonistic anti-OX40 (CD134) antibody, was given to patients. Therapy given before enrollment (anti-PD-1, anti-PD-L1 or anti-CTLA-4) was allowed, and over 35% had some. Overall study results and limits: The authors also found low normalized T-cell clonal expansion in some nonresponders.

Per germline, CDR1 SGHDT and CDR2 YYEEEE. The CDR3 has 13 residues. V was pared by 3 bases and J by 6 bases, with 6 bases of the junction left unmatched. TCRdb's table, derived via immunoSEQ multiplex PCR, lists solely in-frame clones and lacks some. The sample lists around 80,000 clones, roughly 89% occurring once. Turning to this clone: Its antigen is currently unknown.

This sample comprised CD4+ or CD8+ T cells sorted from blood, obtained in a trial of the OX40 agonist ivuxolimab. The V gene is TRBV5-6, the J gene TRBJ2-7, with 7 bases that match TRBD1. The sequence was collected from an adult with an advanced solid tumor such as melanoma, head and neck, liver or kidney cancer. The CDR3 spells CASSSLYRGEQYF. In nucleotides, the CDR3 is TGTGCCAGCAGCTCCCTATACAGGGGCGAGCAGTACTTC. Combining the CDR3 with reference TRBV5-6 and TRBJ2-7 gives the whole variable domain DAGVTQSPTHLIKTRGQQVTLRCSPKSGHDTVSWYQQALGQGPQFIFQYYEEEERQRGNFPDRFSGHQFPNYSSELNVNALLLGDSALYLCASSSLYRGEQYFGPGTRLTVT.